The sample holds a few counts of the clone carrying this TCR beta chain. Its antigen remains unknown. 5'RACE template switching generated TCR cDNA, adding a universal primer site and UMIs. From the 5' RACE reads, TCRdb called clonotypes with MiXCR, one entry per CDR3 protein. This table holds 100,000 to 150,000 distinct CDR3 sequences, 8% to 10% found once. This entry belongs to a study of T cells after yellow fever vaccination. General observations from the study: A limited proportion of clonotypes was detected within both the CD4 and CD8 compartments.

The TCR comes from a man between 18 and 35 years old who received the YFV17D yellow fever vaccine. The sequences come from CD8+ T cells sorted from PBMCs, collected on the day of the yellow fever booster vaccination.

For the CDR3, the DNA is TGCGCCAGCAGCCAAGTCGGGGGGAGCTACGAGCAGTACTTC. This gives the protein CASSQVGGSYEQYF. V gene TRBV4-1 combines with J gene TRBJ2-7; 7 bases align to TRBD2. CDR1 and CDR2 from the germline V gene are MGHRA and YSYEKL. V was pared by 1 base and J by 3 bases, with 3 bases of the junction left unmatched. The CDR3 runs 14 residues.